This T cell receptor beta chain derives from a study of blood T cell repertoires in COVID-19. As for the study in general: Sources were T cells, B-cell-depleted T cells, or PBMCs; the material itself was cDNA or gDNA.

The trim removed 4 bases at V and 8 bases at J, leaving 11 bases unmatched. The germline V gene has CDR1 SGHRS and CDR2 YFSETQ. The CDR3 contains 15 residues. Assay used: immunoSEQ multiplex PCR; TCRdb lists only in-frame clones, some missing. The data contain tens of thousands of clones, about 86% of them singletons. V and J are TRBV5-1 and TRBJ1-4; 7 bases fit TRBD1. What was sequenced was peripheral blood. This clonotype originated in a man aged 55-75 years with acute or convalescent COVID-19. CDR3 sequence: CASSELTGSTEKLFF. As DNA, the CDR3 is TGCGCCAGCAGCGAACTGACAGGGTCTACCGAAAAACTGTTTTTT.